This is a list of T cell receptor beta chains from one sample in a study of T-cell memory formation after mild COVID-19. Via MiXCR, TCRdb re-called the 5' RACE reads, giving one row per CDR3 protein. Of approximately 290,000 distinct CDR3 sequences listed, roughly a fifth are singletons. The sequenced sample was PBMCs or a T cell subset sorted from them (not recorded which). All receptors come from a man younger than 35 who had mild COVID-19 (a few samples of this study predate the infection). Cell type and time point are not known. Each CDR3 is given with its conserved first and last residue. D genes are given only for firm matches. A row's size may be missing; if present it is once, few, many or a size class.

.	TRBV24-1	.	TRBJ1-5	TGTGCCACCAGTCCCTCTCTATTCACCGAGCCCCAGCATTTT	CATSPSLFTEPQHF
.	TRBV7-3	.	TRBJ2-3	TGTGCCAGCAGCGACGAGTTGGGTGCAGATACGCAGTATTTT	CASSDELGADTQYF
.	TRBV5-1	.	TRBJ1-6	TGCGCCAGCAGCTTGGAGGCTGGGGGGAGTTATTCACCCCTCCACTTT	CASSLEAGGSYSPLHF
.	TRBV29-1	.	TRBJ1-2	TGCAGCGTTGAGTCCGGGCCCCCCTATGGCTACACCTTC	CSVESGPPYGYTF
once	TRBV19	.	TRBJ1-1	TGTGCCAGTAAAAAAAAGCCCCCGGGGGGCCCAGCGGGTGAAGCTTTCTTT	CASKKKPPGGPAGEAFF
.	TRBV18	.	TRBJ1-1	TGTGCCAGCTCACCCCGGACCTGGGGCACTGAAGCTTTCTTT	CASSPRTWGTEAFF
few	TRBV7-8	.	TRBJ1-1	TGTGCCAGCAGCTTAGGGTGGACCAGGGGCGCTTTCTTT	CASSLGWTRGAFF
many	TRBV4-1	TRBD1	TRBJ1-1	TGCGCCAGTTCGCAGGGGGCAGGGACTGAAGCTTTCTTT	CASSQGAGTEAFF
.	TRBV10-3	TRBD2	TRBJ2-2	TGTGCCATCGGGGGGGACACCGGGGAGCTGTTTTTT	CAIGGDTGELFF
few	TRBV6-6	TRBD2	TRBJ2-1	TGTGCCAGCAGTTCCCCGGGGGGGCCTGGCAATGAGCAGTTCTTC	CASSSPGGPGNEQFF
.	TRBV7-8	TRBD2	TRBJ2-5	TGTGCCAGCAGCCGTCGGACTAGCGGGGTGGAGACCCAGTACTTC	CASSRRTSGVETQYF
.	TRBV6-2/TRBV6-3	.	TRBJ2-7	TGTGCCAGCAGTGCCAACAGGGTAGGGATCTACGAGCAGTACTTC	CASSANRVGIYEQYF
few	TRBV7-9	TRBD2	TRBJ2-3	TGTGCCAGCAGCTTAGGAGGACTAGCACGCACAGATACGCAGTATTTT	CASSLGGLARTDTQYF
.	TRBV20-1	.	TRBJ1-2	TGCAGTGCTAGAGATGCCTACACCTTC	CSARDAYTF
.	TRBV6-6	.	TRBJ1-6	TGTGCCAGCAGTTACAGGGCTCCCTTAAATAATTCACCCCTCCACTTT	CASSYRAPLNNSPLHF
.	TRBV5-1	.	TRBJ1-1	TGCGCCAGCAGCTACGCCCCGGGCGCTGAAGCTTTCTTT	CASSYAPGAEAFF
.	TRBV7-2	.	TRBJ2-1	TGTGCCAGCAGGAGACGAGAATGGGAAAATGAGGAGTTCTTC	CASRRREWENEEFF
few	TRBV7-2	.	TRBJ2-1	TGTGCCAGCAGCTTCGGGCAGTTCTTC	CASSFGQFF
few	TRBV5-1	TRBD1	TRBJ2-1	TGCGCCAGCAGCGAGGGACAGGGGATTCGAACGTACAATGAGCAGTTCTTC	CASSEGQGIRTYNEQFF
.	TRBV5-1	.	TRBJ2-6	TGCGCCAGCAGCTGGGACTTCAACGTCCTGACTTTC	CASSWDFNVLTF
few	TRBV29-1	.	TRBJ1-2	TGCAGCGTGATACAGCGAGCTAACTATGGCTACACCTTC	CSVIQRANYGYTF
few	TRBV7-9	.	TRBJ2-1	TGTGCCAGCAGCCCGGGATTCGACCCCAATGAGCAGTTCTTC	CASSPGFDPNEQFF
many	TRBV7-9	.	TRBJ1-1	TGTGCCAGCAGCTTGCCTACGCTCACTGAAGCTTTCTTT	CASSLPTLTEAFF
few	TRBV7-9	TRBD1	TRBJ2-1	TGTGCCAGCAGCTTAAGAGGACAGGGGGGAACTGAGCAGTTCTTC	CASSLRGQGGTEQFF
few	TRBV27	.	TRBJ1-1	TGTGCCAGCAGTTTCCAAGCACGCAGTGAAGCTTTCTTT	CASSFQARSEAFF
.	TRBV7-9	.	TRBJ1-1	TGTGCCAGCAGCCTACAGGCAGCTGGGGACACTGAAGCTTTCTTT	CASSLQAAGDTEAFF
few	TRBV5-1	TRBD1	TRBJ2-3	TGCGCCAGCAGCTTTGGACAGGGATGGACAGATACGCAGTATTTT	CASSFGQGWTDTQYF
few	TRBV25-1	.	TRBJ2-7	TGTGCCAGCAGTGAATGGTACGAGCAGTACTTC	CASSEWYEQYF
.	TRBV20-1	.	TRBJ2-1	TGCAGTGCTAGACCTCAGACAGGCTACAATGAGCAGTTCTTC	CSARPQTGYNEQFF
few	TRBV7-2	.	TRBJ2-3	TGTGCCAGCAGCCAGGACAGTCCCGCGGATACGCAGTATTTT	CASSQDSPADTQYF
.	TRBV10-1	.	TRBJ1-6	TGCGCCAGCAGGAAATCTGGGCCGGAATCACCCCTCCACTTT	CASRKSGPESPLHF
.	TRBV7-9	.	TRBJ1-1	TGTGCCAGCAGCCGTTCGGAGTTGAACACTGAAGCTTTCTTT	CASSRSELNTEAFF
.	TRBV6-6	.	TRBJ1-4	TGTGCCAGCAGTTACCGCACCGGGACTCAATCGACTGAAAAACTGTTTTTT	CASSYRTGTQSTEKLFF